The clone carrying this T cell receptor beta chain appeared once. This record belongs to a study of blood T cell repertoires in COVID-19. On the study more broadly: Sources were T cells, B-cell-depleted T cells, or PBMCs; the material itself was cDNA or gDNA.

CDR1 is MNHEY and CDR2 is SMNVEV in the germline V gene (reference sequence). This CDR3 is built from 15 residues. Unmatched junction bases numbered 14, after V lost 6 bases and J lost 14 bases. The table came from immunoSEQ multiplex PCR; TCRdb's copy has only in-frame clones and leaves some out. Of approximately 480,000 clones in the sample, roughly 89% were seen once. The sequenced material came from peripheral blood. This TCR was sampled from a man aged 18 to 35 with COVID-19, enrolled during active disease. The chain carries TRBV27 and TRBJ1-6, with TRBD1 matching 9 bases. CDR3 protein: CASSSAGQGPFALHF. CDR3 in DNA: TGTGCCAGCAGCTCCGCGGGACAGGGCCCGTTTGCCCTCCACTTT.